This TCR beta chain was obtained from a study of shared clonotypes between healthy human individuals. The CDR3 runs 15 residues. In germline, CDR1 is MNHNS, CDR2 SASEGT. J gave up 2 bases and V 4 bases, and 5 bases lay outside the gene matches. Profiling relied on immunoSEQ multiplex PCR, and the TCRdb table lists in-frame clones only, not all of them. Counted here are about 2.4 million clones, over 85% occurring once; the ten biggest clones make up 0.35% to 0.45%. Input material: naive CD4+ T cells from PBMCs. The subset was: CD45RA+ positively selected. The V call is TRBV6-1, the J call TRBJ2-7, with TRBD1 matching 10 bases. The origin of this receptor is a man between 18 and 29 years old in good health. Some clones in this sample may be carry-over from other donors' samples. CDR3: CASSGVGTGAYEQYF. Written as DNA, the CDR3 is TGTGCCAGCAGTGGAGTCGGGACAGGGGCCTACGAGCAGTACTTC.